The 28 T cell receptor beta chains below were found in one sample sequenced in a study of T cell responses to AZD1222 COVID-19 vaccine. Profiling relied on immunoSEQ multiplex PCR, and the TCRdb table lists in-frame clones only, not all of them. The profile shows 130,000 or so clones, around 94% of them singletons. The sequencing used peripheral blood, collected on day 0 of AZD1222 vaccination. The receptors here all came from an adult in good health.

J is TRBJ2-1 and V is TRBV4-1, with 13 bases fitting TRBD2. V shed 4 bases, J shed 0 bases, and the junction held 9 bases outside the gene matches. Germline V CDR1 and CDR2: MGHRA, YSYEKL. This CDR3 has 19 residues. CDR3 DNA sequence: TGCGCCAGCAGCCGACCAAGACTAGCGGGAGGTCTCTCCTACAATGAGCAGTTCTTC. Translating it yields CASSRPRLAGGLSYNEQFF.

This clone has just a few counts. This chain joins TRBV10-3 and TRBJ2-7, with 9 nucleotides matching TRBD1. This CDR3 has 16 residues. Germline values: CDR1 ENHRY, CDR2 SYGVKD. The V and J ends lost 4 bases and 1 base, in that order; junction bases with no gene match: 8. The CDR3 here is CAISGARDRESYEQYF. The CDR3 region has the DNA TGTGCCATCAGTGGGGCCCGGGACAGGGAGTCCTACGAGCAGTACTTC.

Worth noting for this clone: The same CDR3 can be traced to other DNA sequences in this sample. The chain has TRBV7-2 and TRBJ2-5; D unresolved. Germline CDR1 and CDR2: SGHTA and FQGNSA. Trimming cost V 1 base and J 4 bases, with 13 bases left between them. The CDR3 has 15 residues. The CDR3 region has the DNA TGTGCCAGCAGCTTAGTATCTGGTTCGGGAGAGACCCAGTACTTC. Its translation is CASSLVSGSGETQYF.

As DNA, the CDR3 is TGTGCACATAGGGGTATGGGGCAAGAGACCCAGTACTTC. Translation gives CAHRGMGQETQYF. The chain uses TRBV30 and TRBJ2-5; D may be TRBD1 (5 bases). This CDR3 spans 13 amino acids. Germline V gives CDR1 GTSNPN, CDR2 SVGIG (reference sequence).

The chain links TRBV5-1 to TRBJ1-6; TRBD1 agrees at 10 bases. The germline CDR1 and CDR2 sequences are SGHRS and YFSETQ. After removal of 4 bases from V and 10 bases from J, the junction contained 11 bases not matched to a gene. The CDR3 runs 16 residues. DNA of the CDR3: TGCGCCAGCAGCCAGGACAGGGGGACCTTGGGATCACCCCTCCACTTT. As protein: CASSQDRGTLGSPLHF.

The chain carries TRBV5-6 and TRBJ1-4; D is perhaps TRBD1 (6 bases). Germline V gives CDR1 SGHDT, CDR2 YYEEEE. The V end was cut by 0 bases, the J end by 6 bases, with 12 bases between. This CDR3 contains 15 residues. The CDR3 nucleotides read TGTGCCAGCAGCTTGGGCAGGGGCGCTTATGAAAAACTGTTTTTT. It is translated as CASSLGRGAYEKLFF.

This clone has a single count. The chain links TRBV30 to TRBJ1-1; no firm D call. The ends were cut back, 2 bases at V and 1 base at J, with 11 bases in the middle. Germline values: CDR1 GTSNPN, CDR2 SVGIG (reference sequence). CDR3 length: 14 residues. As DNA, the CDR3 is TGTGCCTGGAGTTCTCCTCGACAGAACACTGAAGCTTTCTTT. Amino acids: CAWSSPRQNTEAFF.

V usage is TRBV19 and J usage is TRBJ2-1, with a tentative D call TRBD1 (5 bases). This CDR3 contains 16 residues. The V end was cut by 3 bases, the J end by 2 bases, with 14 bases between. Germline V gene lookup returns CDR1 LNHDA and CDR2 SQIVND (reference sequence). The CDR3 loop reads CASSIYYRPTYNEQFF. The DNA for the CDR3 is TGTGCCAGTAGTATCTATTACAGGCCAACCTACAATGAGCAGTTCTTC. The whole variable domain, remainder taken from reference TRBV19 and TRBJ2-1, is DGGITQSPKYLFRKEGQNVTLSCEQNLNHDAMYWYRQDPGQGLRLIYYSQIVNDFQKGDIAEGYSVSREKKESFPLTVTSAQKNPTAFYLCASSIYYRPTYNEQFFGPGTRLTVL.

This sequence joins TRBV21-1 and TRBJ2-1; the table's D call of TRBD2 was not tested on the DNA. TRBV21-1 is reported as a pseudogene. This CDR3 has 18 amino acids. The CDR3 here is CASSEQGDSGRAANEQFF. The DNA of the CDR3 is TGTGCCAGCAGCGAACAGGGGGATAGCGGGAGGGCCGCGAATGAGCAGTTCTTC.

The chain joins TRBV5-1 to TRBJ2-3; no clear D. V dropped 3 bases and J dropped 2 bases, with 10 bases sitting between them. Germline assignment: CDR1 SGHRS and CDR2 YFSETQ. The CDR3 is 14 residues long. The CDR3 DNA sequence: TGCGCCAGCAGCTCCCAGCTGCTCACAGATACGCAGTATTTT. Amino acid sequence: CASSSQLLTDTQYF.

The genes are TRBV30 and TRBJ2-3; 7 bases are shared with TRBD1. Germline V gene sequence: CDR1 GTSNPN, CDR2 SVGIG (reference sequence). V gave up 7 bases and J gave up 4 bases; unmatched junction bases: 14. The length of the CDR3 is 15 residues. CDR3 bases: TGTGCCTTAGCCCTAACCGGTACAGGGGCAGATACGCAGTATTTT. Translating it yields CALALTGTGADTQYF.

The chain has TRBV30 and TRBJ2-6, with no clear D. CDR1 is GTSNPN and CDR2 is SVGIG in the germline V gene (reference sequence). CDR3 length: 16 residues. V was trimmed by 0 bases and J by 0 bases, leaving 9 bases between them. CDR3 sequence: CAWSVEWGSGANVLTF. CDR3 bases: TGTGCCTGGAGTGTTGAGTGGGGCTCTGGGGCCAACGTCCTGACTTTC.

This clone has just a few counts. The chain combines TRBV21-1 with TRBJ2-4; the tabulated D call, TRBD2, remains unverified against the DNA. TRBV21-1 is a listed pseudogene. The CDR3 runs to 19 residues. In DNA form, the CDR3 reads TGTGCCAGCAGCGCCAGAAGATTCCGGGAGGGCCAATCCACAAACATTCAGTACTTC. The encoded protein is CASSARRFREGQSTNIQYF.

This rearrangement joins TRBV27 to TRBJ2-5, with TRBD2 matching 7 bases. This CDR3 is 14 amino acids long. Germline V gene lookup returns CDR1 MNHEY and CDR2 SMNVEV (reference sequence). V was clipped by 5 bases and J by 4 bases; unmatched bases: 7. The CDR3 protein is CASSPGLPPETQYF. CDR3 in DNA: TGTGCCAGCAGTCCGGGACTACCCCCAGAGACCCAGTACTTC.

The chain couples TRBV3-1 (or the pseudogene TRBV3-2) to TRBJ1-1, with D uncertain. Germline CDR1 is LGHDT and CDR2 is YNNKEL (reference sequence). The CDR3 covers 15 residues. With 4 bases removed from V and 1 base from J, the gap between germline ends came to 13 bases. The CDR3 DNA reads TGTGCCAGCAGCCCCCTTAGCGGCGGGAACACTGAAGCTTTCTTT. Amino acid sequence: CASSPLSGGNTEAFF.

V gene TRBV5-1 combines with J gene TRBJ2-7, with 10 bases aligning to TRBD1. The junction had 6 bases not matched to a gene; V was cut back by 1 base and J by 5 bases. CDR3 length: 15 residues. From germline, CDR1 is SGHRS and CDR2 YFSETQ. CDR3 residues: CASSLRTGGGNEQYF. DNA for the CDR3: TGCGCCAGCAGCTTGAGGACAGGGGGTGGGAACGAGCAGTACTTC.

The genes are TRBV7-9 and TRBJ2-7; TRBD2 matches 10 bases. CDR3 length: 16 residues. V shed 3 bases and J 0 bases; nucleotides not matched to a gene: 5. CDR1 SEHNR and CDR2 FQNEAQ come from the germline V gene (reference sequence). This CDR3 is CASSLTSGPHSYEQYF. The CDR3 DNA follows: TGTGCCAGCAGCTTGACTAGCGGGCCGCACTCCTACGAGCAGTACTTC.

The chain employs TRBV7-9 and TRBJ2-1; TRBD2 aligns across 10 bases. V trimming: 8 bases; J trimming: 6 bases; junction bases outside the gene matches: 10. The CDR3 contains 15 residues. Germline V lookup: CDR1 SEHNR, CDR2 FQNEAQ (reference sequence). The CDR3 DNA is TGTGCCAGCTGGGGGCTAGCGGGAGAATTCAATGAGCAGTTCTTC. Its protein product is CASWGLAGEFNEQFF.

The genes are TRBV7-9 and TRBJ1-2; no firm D call. In germline, CDR1 is SEHNR, CDR2 FQNEAQ (reference sequence). The CDR3 runs 16 residues. V shed 5 bases and J shed 0 bases, with 16 bases lying between them. CDR3 sequence: CASSLGMTEANYGYTF. The DNA of the CDR3 is TGTGCCAGCAGCCTCGGTATGACTGAAGCTAACTATGGCTACACCTTC.

V gene TRBV4-1 combines with J gene TRBJ1-5; D remains unclear. Germline CDR1 MGHRA, CDR2 YSYEKL. With 0 bases removed from V and 2 bases from J, the gap between germline ends came to 14 bases. This CDR3 region has 17 residues. CDR3 nucleotide sequence: TGCGCCAGCAGCCAAGATTTCGGCCAAACCCGCAATCAGCCCCAGCATTTT. Protein: CASSQDFGQTRNQPQHF.

The chain employs TRBV10-1 and TRBJ2-7; 11 positions match TRBD1. The V gene's germline CDR1 is WNHNN and CDR2 SYGVQD (reference sequence). The CDR3 runs 18 residues. The ends lost 7 bases at V and 3 bases at J; junction bases unmatched: 17. CDR3 sequence (DNA): TGCGCCAGCACCCGCCTGGACAGGGGGCCTCTTTGTTACTACGAGCAGTACTTC. Its protein is CASTRLDRGPLCYYEQYF.

A few counts support this clone. This specimen includes other DNA sequences encoding the same CDR3. The CDR3 sequence is CASSQDGVAGDEQFF. CDR3 sequence (DNA): TGCGCCAGCAGCCAAGATGGGGTAGCGGGGGATGAGCAGTTCTTC. The chain has TRBV4-1 and TRBJ2-1; TRBD2 agrees at 9 bases. The V gene end was trimmed by 0 bases and the J gene end by 8 bases; junction bases not matched to a gene: 5. Germline CDR1 is MGHRA and CDR2 is YSYEKL. The length of the CDR3 is 15 residues.

V gene TRBV4-2 combines with J gene TRBJ2-7, with 7 bases lining up with TRBD2. The length of the CDR3 is 14 residues. CDR1 and CDR2 from the germline V gene are LGHNA and YNFKEQ. V gave up 8 bases and J gave up 0 bases; unmatched junction bases: 7. As DNA, the CDR3 is TGTGCCAGCGGGAGGGCAGAGAGCTCCTACGAGCAGTACTTC. Translation: CASGRAESSYEQYF.

The chain carries TRBV28 and TRBJ1-2, with 7 bases matching TRBD1. Germline loops: CDR1 MDHEN, CDR2 SYDVKM. The J segment lost 13 bases and the V segment lost 2 bases, leaving 10 bases of the junction unmatched. The CDR3 is 13 amino acids. This chain's CDR3 is CASSLGTEPFFTF. The CDR3 DNA sequence: TGTGCCAGCAGTTTAGGGACAGAGCCTTTCTTCACCTTC.

The gene calls are TRBV5-6 and TRBJ2-5; 7 bases fit TRBD2. The V and J ends lost 0 bases and 5 bases, in that order; junction bases with no gene match: 10. The CDR3 is made up of 16 amino acids. Germline CDR1 is SGHDT and CDR2 is YYEEEE. The CDR3 DNA reads as TGTGCCAGCAGCTTGGGACTAGCCATGTCTGCGGAGACCCAGTACTTC. It is translated as CASSLGLAMSAETQYF.

The V call is TRBV30, the J call TRBJ2-7, with D tentatively TRBD1 (6 bases). With 2 bases removed from V and 2 bases from J, the gap between germline ends came to 13 bases. Germline loops: CDR1 GTSNPN, CDR2 SVGIG (reference sequence). The CDR3 sequence is 14 residues long. The CDR3 nucleotides are TGTGCCTGGAGTTGGGGGCTCGGGACCTACGAGCAGTACTTC. Residues: CAWSWGLGTYEQYF.

There are a few counts of this clone. The CDR3 reads CASSPQGGVSYNEQFF. The CDR3 DNA sequence: TGTGCCAGCAGCCCCCAGGGCGGGGTTTCCTACAATGAGCAGTTCTTC. The chain employs TRBV7-2 and TRBJ2-1; tentatively, D is TRBD2 (6 bases). The CDR3 is 16 amino acids. Germline V gene lookup returns CDR1 SGHTA and CDR2 FQGNSA. Trimming left V 5 bases short and J 1 base short, with 15 bases between.

This chain connects TRBV10-3 to TRBJ1-1; D may be TRBD1 (6 bases). V was pared by 3 bases and J by 0 bases, with 14 bases between. Germline lookup yields CDR1 ENHRY and CDR2 SYGVKD. The CDR3 is 16 residues long. The CDR3 loop reads CAISDRDTKLNTEAFF. CDR3 nucleotides: TGTGCCATCAGTGATAGGGACACTAAGCTGAACACTGAAGCTTTCTTT.